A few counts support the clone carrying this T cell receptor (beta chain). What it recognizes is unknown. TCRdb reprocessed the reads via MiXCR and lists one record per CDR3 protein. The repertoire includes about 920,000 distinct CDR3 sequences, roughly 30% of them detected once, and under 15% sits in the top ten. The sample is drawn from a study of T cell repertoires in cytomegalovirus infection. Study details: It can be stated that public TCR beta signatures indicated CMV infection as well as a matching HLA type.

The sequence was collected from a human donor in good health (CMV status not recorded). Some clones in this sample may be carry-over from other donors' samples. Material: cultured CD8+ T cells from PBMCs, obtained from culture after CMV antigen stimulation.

As DNA, the CDR3 is TGTGCCAGCAGCCAGGGGACAGCCACTGGAAACACCATATATTTT. Its protein product is CASSQGTATGNTIYF. The chain couples TRBV5-4 to TRBJ1-3, with 7 bases lining up with TRBD1. J was trimmed by 2 bases and V by 4 bases; bases with no gene match: 6. Germline CDR1 reads SGHNT; CDR2 reads YYREEE (reference sequence). The CDR3 runs 15 residues.